Listed below are T cell receptor beta chains from one sample, sequenced in a study of identical twins. TCRdb re-called the 5' RACE reads through MiXCR, storing one row per CDR3 protein. The table includes hundreds of thousands of distinct CDR3 sequences, under 25% detected once. These data were likewise used in another study, on yellow fever vaccine responses in identical twins.

The sequenced sample consisted of CD4+ T cells sorted from blood. The receptors stem from a woman aged 18-35 years in good health. Both conserved end residues are part of each CDR3. The D gene is left open where the match is weak. Rows may omit the clone size; those that give it use once, few, many or a size class.

TRBJ2-1,TRBV5-1,.,.,12,CASRQVYNEQFF,TGCGCCAGCAGACAAGTTTACAATGAGCAGTTCTTC
TRBJ2-2,TRBV6-5,TRBD2,.,18,CASSSLRSGREDTGELFF,TGTGCCAGCAGTTCCCTCCGGTCAGGACGGGAGGACACCGGGGAGCTGTTTTTT
TRBJ2-3,TRBV6-6,.,.,13,CASVTENGNTQYF,TGTGCCAGCGTCACAGAGAATGGGAATACGCAGTATTTT
TRBJ2-7,TRBV5-1,TRBD2,few,16,CASSSRGSGSPNEQYF,TGCGCCAGCAGCTCCCGGGGTAGCGGGAGTCCCAACGAGCAGTACTTC
TRBJ1-1,TRBV6-1,.,few,14,CASSRSGTPTEAFF,TGTGCCAGCAGCCGCAGCGGGACACCGACTGAAGCTTTCTTT
TRBJ2-3,TRBV9,.,few,14,CASSVVAGIDTQYF,TGTGCCAGCAGCGTAGTTGCGGGAATTGATACGCAGTATTTT
TRBJ2-2,TRBV2,.,.,15,CASSDAWGDTGELFF,TGTGCCAGCAGTGACGCATGGGGGGACACCGGGGAGCTGTTTTTT
TRBJ2-7,TRBV12-3/TRBV12-4,TRBD2,.,14,CASKSGSPAYEQYF,TGTGCCAGCAAAAGCGGGAGTCCGGCCTACGAGCAGTACTTC
TRBJ2-2,TRBV20-1,.,.,15,CSAVGGDRYTGELFF,TGCAGTGCCGTCGGCGGGGACAGATACACCGGGGAGCTGTTTTTT
TRBJ2-3,TRBV5-1,.,few,15,CASRPTGVRENTQYF,TGCGCCAGCAGACCAACAGGGGTGCGGGAGAATACGCAGTATTTT
TRBJ2-1,TRBV7-2,.,few,11,CASSWYNEQFF,TGTGCCAGCAGCTGGTACAATGAGCAGTTCTTC
TRBJ2-7,TRBV3-1,.,.,14,CASSQRQGSYEQYF,TGTGCCAGCAGCCAACGTCAGGGGTCCTACGAGCAGTACTTC
TRBJ1-3,TRBV7-6,.,.,15,CASSFGGNSGNTIYF,TGTGCCAGCAGCTTTGGGGGTAACTCTGGAAACACCATATATTTT
TRBJ2-4,TRBV5-1,.,.,13,CASSYEQKNIQYF,TGCGCCAGCAGCTACGAACAGAAAAACATTCAGTACTTC
TRBJ2-7,TRBV3-1,.,.,14,CASSRREPPDEQYF,TGTGCCAGCAGCCGGCGGGAACCACCCGATGAGCAGTACTTC
TRBJ2-2,TRBV6-2/TRBV6-3,TRBD2,.,15,CASRFSGGPTGELFF,TGTGCCAGCAGATTCAGCGGGGGGCCCACCGGGGAGCTGTTTTTT
TRBJ2-2,TRBV12-3/TRBV12-4,TRBD2,.,15,CASSVLAGITGELFF,TGTGCCAGCAGCGTACTAGCGGGAATAACCGGGGAGCTGTTTTTT
TRBJ2-5,TRBV5-1,.,.,12,CASSSTEETQYF,TGCGCCAGCAGCTCGACAGAAGAGACCCAGTACTTC
TRBJ2-7,TRBV6-2/TRBV6-3,TRBD1,few,13,CASSRDSMGEQYF,TGTGCCAGCAGTCGGGACAGTATGGGCGAGCAGTACTTC
TRBJ2-1,TRBV19,.,.,15,CASSAKQEWYNEQFF,TGTGCCAGTAGTGCAAAACAGGAATGGTACAATGAGCAGTTCTTC
TRBJ2-7,TRBV27,TRBD1,.,14,CASRGTGRSYEQYF,TGTGCCAGCAGAGGGACAGGCCGATCCTACGAGCAGTACTTC
TRBJ1-1,TRBV11-2,.,few,13,CASSLDLRGEAFF,TGTGCCAGCAGCTTAGATCTCAGGGGTGAAGCTTTCTTT
TRBJ2-1,TRBV5-1,.,.,14,CASSSLVGGNEQFF,TGCGCCAGCAGCTCCCTCGTGGGTGGCAATGAGCAGTTCTTC
TRBJ2-2,TRBV20-1,.,.,14,CSARDRRGTGELFF,TGCAGTGCTAGAGATAGGCGAGGTACCGGGGAGCTGTTTTTT
TRBJ2-1,TRBV21-1,.,.,14,CASSNAPIYNEQFF,TGTGCCAGCAGCAATGCCCCTATCTACAATGAGCAGTTCTTC
TRBJ1-2,TRBV11-2,TRBD1,.,15,CASSSGQGADYGYTF,TGTGCCAGCAGCTCGGGACAGGGGGCTGACTATGGCTACACCTTC
TRBJ2-2,TRBV6-4,.,many,14,CASRRDGGTGELFF,TGTGCCAGCCGCCGGGACGGAGGCACCGGGGAGCTGTTTTTT
TRBJ2-5,TRBV3-1,.,few,12,CASSPQQETQYF,TGTGCCAGCAGCCCGCAACAAGAGACCCAGTACTTC
TRBJ2-7,TRBV6-1,.,.,14,CASSAAGILYEQYF,TGTGCCAGCAGTGCGGCAGGAATACTCTACGAGCAGTACTTC
TRBJ2-3,TRBV7-2,TRBD1,few,17,CASSLTGQGMSTDTQYF,TGTGCCAGCAGCTTAACGGGACAGGGTATGAGCACAGATACGCAGTATTTT
TRBJ1-1,TRBV6-5,TRBD1,few,16,CASSFRGQGLNTEAFF,TGTGCCAGCAGTTTCCGCGGACAGGGTCTTAACACTGAAGCTTTCTTT
TRBJ2-2,TRBV5-5,TRBD1,.,16,CASSRGQGAEGGELFF,TGTGCCAGCAGCCGCGGACAGGGGGCTGAGGGCGGGGAGCTGTTTTTT
TRBJ1-2,TRBV7-8,.,.,17,CASSLALGTHASKGYTF,TGTGCCAGCAGCTTAGCGCTGGGAACTCATGCTTCGAAAGGCTACACCTTC
TRBJ1-6,TRBV15,.,.,14,CATSSRRGGSPLHF,TGTGCCACCAGCAGCCGACGGGGGGGTTCACCCCTCCACTTT
TRBJ2-1,TRBV11-2,TRBD2,.,19,CASSPMGLAGGAHYNEQFF,TGTGCCAGCAGCCCGATGGGACTAGCGGGGGGGGCTCACTACAATGAGCAGTTCTTC
TRBJ1-4,TRBV12-3/TRBV12-4,.,.,13,CASSPWDGEKLFF,TGTGCCAGCAGTCCCTGGGACGGGGAAAAACTGTTTTTT
TRBJ2-7,TRBV6-5,.,few,12,CASHHGVNEQYF,TGTGCCAGCCACCACGGGGTCAACGAGCAGTACTTC
TRBJ2-3,TRBV19,TRBD2,.,13,CASRTSGSDTQYF,TGTGCCAGCCGGACTAGCGGGAGTGATACGCAGTATTTT
TRBJ2-2,TRBV29-1,.,.,12,CSATANTGELFF,TGCAGCGCAACCGCGAACACCGGGGAGCTGTTTTTT
TRBJ2-2,TRBV10-3,TRBD2,.,16,CAISESTRGGSGELFF,TGTGCCATCAGTGAGTCGACGCGCGGGGGATCCGGGGAGCTGTTTTTT
TRBJ2-3,TRBV9,TRBD2,few,15,CASSDSGRGTDTQYF,TGTGCCAGCAGCGATAGCGGGAGGGGGACAGATACGCAGTATTTT
TRBJ2-1,TRBV11-3,.,.,15,CASTSTGTSLNEQFF,TGTGCCAGCACCTCTACCGGTACCAGTCTCAATGAGCAGTTCTTC
TRBJ2-1,TRBV6-5,.,.,13,CASSFGATNEQFF,TGTGCCAGCAGTTTCGGGGCTACGAATGAGCAGTTCTTC
TRBJ2-3,TRBV25-1,TRBD2,.,16,CASSDRPSGSTDTQYF,TGTGCCAGCAGTGATAGGCCTAGCGGTAGCACAGATACGCAGTATTTT
TRBJ2-5,TRBV28,TRBD2,.,16,CASSLGIAGSQETQYF,TGTGCCAGCAGTTTGGGAATAGCGGGAAGTCAAGAGACCCAGTACTTC
TRBJ2-2,TRBV20-1,.,.,14,CSAKDSKALGELFF,TGCAGTGCCAAGGACAGTAAGGCACTCGGGGAGCTGTTTTTT
TRBJ2-2,TRBV12-3/TRBV12-4,.,.,13,CATRGSNTGELFF,TGTGCCACCAGGGGCTCCAACACCGGGGAGCTGTTTTTT
TRBJ2-5,TRBV7-9,TRBD2,.,16,CASSLALSGSAETQYF,TGTGCCAGCAGCTTAGCGCTAAGCGGGAGCGCAGAGACCCAGTACTTC
TRBJ2-6,TRBV20-1,.,few,15,CSARDQGSGANVLTF,TGCAGTGCTAGAGATCAAGGGTCAGGGGCCAACGTCCTGACTTTC